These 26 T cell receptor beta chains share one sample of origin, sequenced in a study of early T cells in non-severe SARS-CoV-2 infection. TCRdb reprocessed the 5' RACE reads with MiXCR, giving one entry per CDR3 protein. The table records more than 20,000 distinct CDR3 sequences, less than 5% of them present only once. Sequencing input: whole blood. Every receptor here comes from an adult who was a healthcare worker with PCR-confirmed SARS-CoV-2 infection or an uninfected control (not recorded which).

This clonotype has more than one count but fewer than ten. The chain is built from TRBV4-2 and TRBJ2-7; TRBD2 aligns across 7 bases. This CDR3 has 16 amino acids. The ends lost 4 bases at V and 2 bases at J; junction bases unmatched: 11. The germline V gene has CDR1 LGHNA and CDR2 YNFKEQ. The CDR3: CASSRNPGLNPYEQYF. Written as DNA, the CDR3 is TGTGCCAGCAGCCGGAACCCGGGACTAAACCCCTACGAGCAGTACTTC.

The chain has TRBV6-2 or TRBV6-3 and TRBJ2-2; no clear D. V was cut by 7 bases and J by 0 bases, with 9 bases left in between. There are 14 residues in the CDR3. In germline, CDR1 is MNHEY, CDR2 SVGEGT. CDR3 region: CASTVGTNTGELFF. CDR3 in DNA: TGTGCCAGCACCGTGGGAACGAACACCGGGGAGCTGTTTTTT.

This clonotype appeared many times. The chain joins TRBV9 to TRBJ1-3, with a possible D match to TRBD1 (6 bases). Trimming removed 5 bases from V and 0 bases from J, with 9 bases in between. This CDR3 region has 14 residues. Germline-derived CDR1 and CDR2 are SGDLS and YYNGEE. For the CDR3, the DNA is TGTGCCAGCAGTTCAGGGGTCTCTGGAAACACCATATATTTT. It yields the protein CASSSGVSGNTIYF.

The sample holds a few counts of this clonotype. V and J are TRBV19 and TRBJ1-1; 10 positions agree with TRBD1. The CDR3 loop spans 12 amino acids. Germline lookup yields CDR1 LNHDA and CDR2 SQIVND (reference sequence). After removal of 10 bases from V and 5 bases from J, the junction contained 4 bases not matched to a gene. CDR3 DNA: TGTGCCACCGCGGACAGGGGGACTGAAGCTTTCTTT. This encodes CATADRGTEAFF.

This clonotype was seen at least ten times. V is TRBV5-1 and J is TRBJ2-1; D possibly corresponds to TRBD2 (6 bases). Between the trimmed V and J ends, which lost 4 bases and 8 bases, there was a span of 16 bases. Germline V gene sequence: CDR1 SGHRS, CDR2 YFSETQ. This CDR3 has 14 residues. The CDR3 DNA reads TGCGCCAGCAGCCCGGGGAGGCTTGTTGATGAGCAGTTCTTC. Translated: CASSPGRLVDEQFF.

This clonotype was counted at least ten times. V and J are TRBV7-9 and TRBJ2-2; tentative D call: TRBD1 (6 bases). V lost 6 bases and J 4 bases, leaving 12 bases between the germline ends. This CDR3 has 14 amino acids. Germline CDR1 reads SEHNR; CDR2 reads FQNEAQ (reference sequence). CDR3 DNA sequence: TGTGCCAGCAGTCGGGACATTATCACCGGGGAGCTGTTTTTT. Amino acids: CASSRDIITGELFF.

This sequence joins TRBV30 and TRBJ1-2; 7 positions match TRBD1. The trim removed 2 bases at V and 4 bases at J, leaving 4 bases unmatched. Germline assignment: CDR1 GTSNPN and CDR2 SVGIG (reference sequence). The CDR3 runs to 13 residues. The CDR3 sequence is CAWSKTGFYGYTF. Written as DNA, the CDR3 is TGTGCCTGGAGTAAGACAGGGTTCTATGGCTACACCTTC.

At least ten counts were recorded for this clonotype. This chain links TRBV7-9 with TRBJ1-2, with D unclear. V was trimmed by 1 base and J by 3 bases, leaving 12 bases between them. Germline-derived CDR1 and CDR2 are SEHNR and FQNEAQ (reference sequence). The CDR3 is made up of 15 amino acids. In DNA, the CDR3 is TGTGCCAGCAGCTTAGGCGGCCTTGGAGACTATGGCTACACCTTC. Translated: CASSLGGLGDYGYTF.

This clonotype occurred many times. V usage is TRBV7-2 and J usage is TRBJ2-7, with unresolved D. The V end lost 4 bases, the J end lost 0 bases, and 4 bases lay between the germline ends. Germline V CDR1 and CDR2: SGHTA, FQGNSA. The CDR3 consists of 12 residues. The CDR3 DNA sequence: TGTGCCAGCAGCTGGAACTCCTACGAGCAGTACTTC. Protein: CASSWNSYEQYF.

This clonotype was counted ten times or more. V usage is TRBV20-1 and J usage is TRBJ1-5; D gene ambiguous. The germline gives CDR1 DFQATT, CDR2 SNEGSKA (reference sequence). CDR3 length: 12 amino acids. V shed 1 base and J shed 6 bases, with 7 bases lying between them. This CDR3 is CSARVGGQPQHF. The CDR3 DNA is TGCAGTGCTAGAGTTGGAGGTCAGCCCCAGCATTTT.

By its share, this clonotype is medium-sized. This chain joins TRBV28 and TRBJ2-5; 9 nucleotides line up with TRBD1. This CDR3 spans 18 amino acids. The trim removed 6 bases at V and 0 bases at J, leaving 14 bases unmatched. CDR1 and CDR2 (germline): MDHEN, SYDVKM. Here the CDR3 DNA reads TGTGCCAGCAGGACAGACAGGGGGAAGGGGGCGTACCAAGAGACCCAGTACTTC. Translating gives CASRTDRGKGAYQETQYF.

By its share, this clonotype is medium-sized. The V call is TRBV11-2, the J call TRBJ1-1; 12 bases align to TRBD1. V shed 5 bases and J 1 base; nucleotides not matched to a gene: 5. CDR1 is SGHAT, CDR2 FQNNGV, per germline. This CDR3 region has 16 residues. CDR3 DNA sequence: TGTGCCAGCAGCAACCGGGACAGGGGGCCGAACACTGAAGCTTTCTTT. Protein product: CASSNRDRGPNTEAFF.

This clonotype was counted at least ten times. Here the CDR3 reads CASSFQAGGYEQFF. The DNA for the CDR3 is TGTGCCAGCAGTTTTCAGGCGGGAGGATACGAGCAGTTCTTC. V is TRBV28 and J is TRBJ2-1, with TRBD2 identical over 8 bases. V was pared by 3 bases and J by 10 bases, with 8 bases of the junction left unmatched. This CDR3 spans 14 amino acids. The germline CDR1 and CDR2 sequences are MDHEN and SYDVKM.

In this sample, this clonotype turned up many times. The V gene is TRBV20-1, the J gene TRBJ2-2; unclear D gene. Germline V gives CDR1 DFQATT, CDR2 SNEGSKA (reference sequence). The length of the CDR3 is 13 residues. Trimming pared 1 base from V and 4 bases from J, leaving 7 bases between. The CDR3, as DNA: TGCAGTGCTAGAGGTCGACTCACCGGGGAGCTGTTTTTT. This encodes CSARGRLTGELFF.

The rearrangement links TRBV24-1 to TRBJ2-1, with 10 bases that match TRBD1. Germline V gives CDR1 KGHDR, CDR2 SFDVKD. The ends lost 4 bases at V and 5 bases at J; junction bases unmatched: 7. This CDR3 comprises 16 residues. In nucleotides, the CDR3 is TGTGCCACCAGTGAACCTGACAGGGGGCAAAACAATGAGCAGTTCTTC. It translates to CATSEPDRGQNNEQFF.

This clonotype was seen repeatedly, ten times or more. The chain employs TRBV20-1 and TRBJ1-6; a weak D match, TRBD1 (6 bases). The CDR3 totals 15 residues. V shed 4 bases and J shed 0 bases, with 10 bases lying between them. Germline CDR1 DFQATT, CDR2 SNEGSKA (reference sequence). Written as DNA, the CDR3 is TGCAGTGCTAAACAGGGTAGCTCCTATAATTCACCCCTCCACTTT. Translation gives CSAKQGSSYNSPLHF.

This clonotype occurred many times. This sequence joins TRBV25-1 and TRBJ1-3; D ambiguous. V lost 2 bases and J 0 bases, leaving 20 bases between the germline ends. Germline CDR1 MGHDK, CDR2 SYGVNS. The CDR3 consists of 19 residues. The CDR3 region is CASSEPPGGRPISGNTIYF. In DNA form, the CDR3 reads TGTGCCAGCAGTGAACCCCCTGGCGGTCGACCCATCTCTGGAAACACCATATATTTT.

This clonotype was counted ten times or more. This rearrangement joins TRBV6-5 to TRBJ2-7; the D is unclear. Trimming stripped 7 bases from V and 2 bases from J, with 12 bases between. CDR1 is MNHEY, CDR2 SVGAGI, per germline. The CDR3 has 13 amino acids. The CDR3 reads CASMSPRTYEQYF. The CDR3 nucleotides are TGTGCCAGCATGTCCCCCCGGACCTACGAGCAGTACTTC.

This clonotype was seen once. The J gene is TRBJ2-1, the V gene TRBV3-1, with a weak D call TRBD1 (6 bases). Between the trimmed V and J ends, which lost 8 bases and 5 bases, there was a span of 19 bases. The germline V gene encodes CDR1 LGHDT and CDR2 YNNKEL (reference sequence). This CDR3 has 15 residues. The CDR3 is CASGRQDTYNNEQFF. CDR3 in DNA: TGTGCCAGCGGCCGACAGGATACCTATAACAATGAGCAGTTCTTC.

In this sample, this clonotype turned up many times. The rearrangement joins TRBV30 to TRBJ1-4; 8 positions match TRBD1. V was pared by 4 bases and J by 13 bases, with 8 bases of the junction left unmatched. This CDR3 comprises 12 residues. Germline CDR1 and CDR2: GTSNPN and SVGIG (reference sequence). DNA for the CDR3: TGTGCCTGGAATGGACAGGGCAGCAGACTGTTTTTT. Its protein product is CAWNGQGSRLFF.

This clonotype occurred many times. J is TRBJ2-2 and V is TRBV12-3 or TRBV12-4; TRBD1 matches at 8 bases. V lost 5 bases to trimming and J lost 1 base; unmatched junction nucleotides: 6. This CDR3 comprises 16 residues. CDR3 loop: CASSPDGTGNTGELFF. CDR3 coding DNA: TGTGCCAGCAGTCCCGACGGGACAGGGAACACCGGGGAGCTGTTTTTT.

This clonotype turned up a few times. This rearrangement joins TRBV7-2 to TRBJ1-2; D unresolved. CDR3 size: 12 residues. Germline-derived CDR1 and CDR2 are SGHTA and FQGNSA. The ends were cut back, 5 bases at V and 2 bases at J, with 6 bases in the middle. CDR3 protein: CASSHVNYGYTF. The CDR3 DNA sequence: TGTGCCAGCAGCCACGTCAACTATGGCTACACCTTC.

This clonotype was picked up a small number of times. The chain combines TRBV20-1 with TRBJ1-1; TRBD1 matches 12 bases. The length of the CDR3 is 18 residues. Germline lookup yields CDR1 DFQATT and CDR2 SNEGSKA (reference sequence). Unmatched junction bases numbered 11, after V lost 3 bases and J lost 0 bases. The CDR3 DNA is TGCAGTGCTAGGGCTCCGGGACAGGGGGCTCTAATGAACACTGAAGCTTTCTTT. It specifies CSARAPGQGALMNTEAFF.

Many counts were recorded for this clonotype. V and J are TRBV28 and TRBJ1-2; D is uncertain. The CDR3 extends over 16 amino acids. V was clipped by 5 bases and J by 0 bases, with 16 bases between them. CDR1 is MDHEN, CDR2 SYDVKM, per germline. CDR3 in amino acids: CASSPSGVRANYGYTF. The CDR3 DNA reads TGTGCCAGCAGTCCGAGCGGAGTCAGAGCTAACTATGGCTACACCTTC.

The CDR3 bases are TGTGCCAGCAGCATACAGGGCGTCACTGAAGCTTTCTTT. This gives the protein CASSIQGVTEAFF. V and J are TRBV7-9 and TRBJ1-1; D may be TRBD1 (6 bases). Germline loops: CDR1 SEHNR, CDR2 FQNEAQ (reference sequence). The V and J ends lost 5 bases and 4 bases respectively, with 11 bases between them. The CDR3 loop spans 13 amino acids. Full variable domain (rest looked up from reference TRBV7-9 and TRBJ1-1): DTGVSQNPRHKITKRGQNVTFRCDPISEHNRLYWYRQTLGQGPEFLTYFQNEAQLEKSRLLSDRFSAERPKGSFSTLEIQRTEQGDSAMYLCASSIQGVTEAFFGQGTRLTVV.

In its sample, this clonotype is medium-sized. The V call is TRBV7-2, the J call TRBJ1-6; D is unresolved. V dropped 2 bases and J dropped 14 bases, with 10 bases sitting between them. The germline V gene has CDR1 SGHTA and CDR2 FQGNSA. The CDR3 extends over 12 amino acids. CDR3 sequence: CASSLFISALHF. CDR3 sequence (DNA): TGTGCCAGCAGCTTATTCATATCAGCCCTCCACTTT.